Presented here are 9 T cell receptor beta chains from one specimen sequenced in a study of T cells in tuberculosis. Clones were read by immunoSEQ multiplex PCR, and TCRdb kept only the in-frame ones, dropping some. The table shows more than 30,000 clones, with about 94% occurring only once. Sequenced sample: PBMCs. The source of these receptors is a donor aged 10 to 29 with latent tuberculosis or without tuberculosis infection. Some clones in this sample may be carry-over from other donors' samples.

The chain is built from TRBV5-1 and TRBJ1-6, with D possibly TRBD1 on 5 matching bases. In germline, CDR1 is SGHRS, CDR2 YFSETQ. V was shortened by 3 bases and J by 10 bases, with 8 bases between the two germline ends. This CDR3 has 12 residues. The CDR3 nucleotides read TGCGCCAGCAGCTCGGACAAGTCACCCCTCCACTTT. Translation gives CASSSDKSPLHF.

CDR3 nucleotides: TGCAGCACCCAGACAGGGTGGGACTATGGCTACACCTTC. It specifies CSTQTGWDYGYTF. J is TRBJ1-2 and V is TRBV29-1; 7 bases match TRBD1. Germline lookup yields CDR1 SQVTM and CDR2 ANQGSEA. This CDR3 contains 13 residues. J gave up 3 bases and V 8 bases, and 9 bases lay outside the gene matches.

The chain joins TRBV7-9 to TRBJ1-1, with D possibly being TRBD1 (5 bases). Germline CDR1 reads SEHNR; CDR2 reads FQNEAQ (reference sequence). This CDR3 spans 16 amino acids. V lost 5 bases and J lost 1, with 17 bases in between. CDR3 sequence (DNA): TGTGCCAGCAGCCCCCGACAGCCAAACACGAACACTGAAGCTTTCTTT. It yields the protein CASSPRQPNTNTEAFF.

This clone appeared once. This chain joins TRBV5-1 and TRBJ1-1; 7 bases match TRBD1. Germline values: CDR1 SGHRS, CDR2 YFSETQ. V lost 0 bases and J lost 0; bases outside the gene matches: 2. The CDR3 is made up of 15 amino acids. The CDR3 nucleotides read TGCGCCAGCAGCTTGGGGGACAGATTGAACACTGAAGCTTTCTTT. The encoded protein is CASSLGDRLNTEAFF.

The genes are TRBV5-4 and TRBJ2-3; D call uncertain. This CDR3 comprises 13 residues. Trimming removed 2 bases from V and 2 bases from J, with 6 bases in between. Germline CDR1 and CDR2: SGHNT and YYREEE (reference sequence). The CDR3 loop is CASSFSDTDTQYF. The CDR3 DNA follows: TGTGCCAGCAGCTTCAGCGACACAGATACGCAGTATTTT.

The V call is TRBV9, the J call TRBJ2-2; 9 bases fit TRBD1. The V and J ends lost 3 bases and 1 base, in that order; junction bases with no gene match: 13. This CDR3 has 19 amino acids. Germline V CDR1 and CDR2: SGDLS, YYNGEE. The CDR3 coding sequence is TGTGCCAGCAGCGCCCGGGACAGGGTAAATAGCCGGAACACCGGGGAGCTGTTTTTT. Amino acid sequence: CASSARDRVNSRNTGELFF.

The J gene is TRBJ1-2, the V gene TRBV18, with TRBD1 matching over 11 bases. The germline CDR1 and CDR2 sequences are KGHSH and LQKENI. Trimming took 3 bases from V and 6 from J; bases not matched to a gene: 15. The CDR3 length is 18 residues. The CDR3 protein is CASSPRSGTGGKSDGYTF. The CDR3 DNA is TGTGCCAGCTCACCGAGATCCGGGACAGGGGGGAAGTCAGATGGCTACACCTTC.

This rearrangement joins TRBV7-2 to TRBJ2-1; tentatively, D is TRBD2 (7 bases). Deletions cut 5 bases from V and 10 bases from J, with 27 bases between. CDR3 size: 17 residues. Per germline, CDR1 SGHTA and CDR2 FQGNSA. CDR3 nucleotides: TGTGCCAGCAGCCTAAGTAATGGCGGGGGCCGAGAAGAAGAGCAGTTCTTC. Translating gives CASSLSNGGGREEEQFF.

In this sample, this clone turned up once. V gene TRBV14 combines with J gene TRBJ2-7, with TRBD2 identical over 7 bases. V dropped 4 bases and J dropped 2; count of bases not matched to a gene: 14. The germline V gene encodes CDR1 SGHDN and CDR2 FVKESK. This CDR3 contains 17 residues. The CDR3 loop reads CASSPWDGGDPPYEQYF. In DNA form, the CDR3 reads TGTGCCAGCAGCCCGTGGGATGGGGGGGACCCCCCCTACGAGCAGTACTTC.